This entry is about one TCR beta chain. Its antigen remains unknown. The assay used was immunoSEQ (version v3.0), run at survey level. Clones were read by immunoSEQ multiplex PCR, and TCRdb kept only the in-frame ones, dropping some. The table shows 15,000 to 20,000 clones, with roughly 78% occurring only once. The entry originates in a study of long-term antiretroviral therapy in people with HIV. The V gene lost 5 bases and the J gene lost 8 bases, with 21 bases spanning the gap. Germline V gives CDR1 SEHNR, CDR2 FQNEAQ (reference sequence). The CDR3 runs to 15 residues. Study-wide results and limits: The study found narrower CDR3 length ranges in HIV repertoires than in controls. ART adherence, viral resistance and therapy changes were undocumented.

The receptor was derived from a man aged 25-45 years with HIV. The sample in question was unsorted PBMCs, obtained at the start of antiretroviral therapy. V usage is TRBV7-9 and J usage is TRBJ1-2, with D maybe TRBD1 (5 bases). CDR3: CASSPPGPGEEGYTF. In DNA, the CDR3 is TGTGCCAGCAGCCCGCCGGGACCGGGTGAAGAAGGCTACACCTTC.